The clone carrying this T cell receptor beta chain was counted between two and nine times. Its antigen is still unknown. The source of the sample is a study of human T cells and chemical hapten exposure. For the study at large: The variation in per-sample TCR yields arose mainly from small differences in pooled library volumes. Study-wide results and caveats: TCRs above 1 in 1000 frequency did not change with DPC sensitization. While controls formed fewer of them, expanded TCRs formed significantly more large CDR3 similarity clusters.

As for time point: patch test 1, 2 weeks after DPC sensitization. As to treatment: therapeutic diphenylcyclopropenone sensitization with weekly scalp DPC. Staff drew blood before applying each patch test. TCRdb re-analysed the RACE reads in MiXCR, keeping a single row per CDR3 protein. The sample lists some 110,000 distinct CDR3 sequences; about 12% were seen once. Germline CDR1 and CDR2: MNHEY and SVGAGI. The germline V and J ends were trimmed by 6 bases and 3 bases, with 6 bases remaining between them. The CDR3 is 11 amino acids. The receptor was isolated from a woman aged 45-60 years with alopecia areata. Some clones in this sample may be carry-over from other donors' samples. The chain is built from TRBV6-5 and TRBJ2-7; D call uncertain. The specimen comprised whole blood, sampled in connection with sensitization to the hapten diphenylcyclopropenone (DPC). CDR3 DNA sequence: TGTGCCAGCAGGATAGACTACGAGCAGTACTTC. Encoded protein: CASRIDYEQYF.